The next 30 T cell receptor beta chains were all read from a single sample in a study of beta chain features in type 1 diabetes. The study reverse transcribed the entire isolated RNA, so it sequenced expressed TCRB transcripts. The assay was immunoSEQ multiplex PCR, and TCRdb's table has in-frame clones only and misses some. Of about 320,000 clones in the sample, about 14% were seen once. Sequenced material: central memory CD4+ T cells from blood. The source is a man aged 25 to 45 in good health.

This clone was seen at least ten times. The rearrangement uses TRBV15 and TRBJ2-3; D is possibly TRBD1 (5 bases). The CDR3 loop spans 15 amino acids. Germline V gene lookup returns CDR1 LNHNV and CDR2 YYDKDF (reference sequence). The V end lost 0 bases, the J end lost 4 bases, and 11 bases lay between the germline ends. CDR3 sequence reads: CATSRDLQGADTQYF. The CDR3 DNA follows: TGTGCCACCAGCAGAGATTTGCAGGGCGCAGATACGCAGTATTTT.

This rearrangement joins TRBV6-1 to TRBJ2-1; 9 bases are a match to TRBD2. Germline CDR1 and CDR2: MNHNS and SASEGT. With 1 base clipped from V and 8 bases from J, the junction kept 12 bases outside the gene matches. The CDR3 is made up of 17 amino acids. The CDR3 DNA follows: TGTGCCAGCAGTGAAGTCCGAGTAGCGGGAGTTACGGATGAGCAGTTCTTC. Translated: CASSEVRVAGVTDEQFF.

This clone showed up just a few times. Other DNA sequences in the same sample also yield this CDR3. The rearrangement joins TRBV7-2 to TRBJ1-1; D is undetermined. CDR3 size: 12 residues. V was clipped by 3 bases and J by 1 base, with 3 bases between them. Germline V gene lookup returns CDR1 SGHTA and CDR2 FQGNSA. The CDR3 DNA reads TGTGCCAGCAGCTTTCGGAACACTGAAGCTTTCTTT. Encoded protein: CASSFRNTEAFF.

This clone has just a few counts. The chain joins TRBV2 to TRBJ1-6; D perhaps matches TRBD1 (6 bases). The V end was cut by 3 bases, the J end by 6 bases, with 18 bases between. This CDR3 spans 17 amino acids. Per germline, CDR1 SNHLY and CDR2 FYNNEI. CDR3 loop: CASSDGPQGTRNSPLHF. CDR3 DNA: TGTGCCAGCAGTGATGGACCACAGGGAACCCGTAATTCACCCCTCCACTTT.

This clone was seen repeatedly, ten times or more. This chain joins TRBV14 and TRBJ2-3, with TRBD2 identical over 7 bases. This CDR3 spans 15 amino acids. V lost 6 bases to trimming and J lost 8 bases; unmatched junction nucleotides: 14. Germline CDR1 SGHDN, CDR2 FVKESK. CDR3 protein: CASRPAGLPGGTQYF. DNA of the CDR3: TGTGCCAGCAGACCCGCGGGACTACCCGGCGGTACGCAGTATTTT.

In its sample, this clone was seen a few times. The genes are TRBV5-1 and TRBJ2-1, with 9 bases aligning to TRBD2. The V and J ends lost 2 bases and 0 bases, in that order; junction bases with no gene match: 3. Germline lookup yields CDR1 SGHRS and CDR2 YFSETQ. The CDR3 is made up of 16 amino acids. The CDR3 sequence: CASSLTAGGSYNEQFF. In DNA form, the CDR3 reads TGCGCCAGCAGCTTAACAGCGGGAGGCTCCTACAATGAGCAGTTCTTC.

The chain is built from TRBV7-2 and TRBJ2-3; D gene uncertain. Germline assignment: CDR1 SGHTA and CDR2 FQGNSA. The V end lost 3 bases, the J end lost 0 bases, and 13 bases lay between the germline ends. This CDR3 comprises 16 residues. The chain's CDR3 is CASSLKVEPSTDTQYF. Written as DNA, the CDR3 is TGTGCCAGCAGCTTGAAGGTGGAGCCTAGCACAGATACGCAGTATTTT.

This rearrangement joins TRBV6-5 to TRBJ2-1; TRBD2 matches at 8 bases. The CDR3 sequence is 14 residues long. V shed 7 bases, J shed 8 bases, and the junction held 10 bases outside the gene matches. Germline assignment: CDR1 MNHEY and CDR2 SVGAGI. The CDR3: CASTFQRERDEQFF. The CDR3 coding sequence is TGTGCCAGCACTTTTCAGCGGGAGAGGGATGAGCAGTTCTTC.

The V and J genes are TRBV9 and TRBJ2-5, with D tentatively TRBD1 (5 bases). With 4 bases removed from V and 7 bases from J, the gap between germline ends came to 17 bases. Germline CDR1 reads SGDLS; CDR2 reads YYNGEE. The CDR3 totals 14 residues. CDR3 sequence reads: CASSPLGGAGTQYF. The CDR3 nucleotides are TGTGCCAGCAGCCCCCTCGGTGGGGCCGGGACCCAGTACTTC.

The chain recombines TRBV4-3 with TRBJ2-2; possibly TRBD2 for D (6 bases). The CDR3 covers 17 residues. V shed 0 bases and J shed 0 bases, with 11 bases lying between them. Germline values: CDR1 LGHNA, CDR2 YSLEER. The CDR3 loop reads CASSQDAGLANTGELFF. CDR3 nucleotides: TGCGCCAGCAGCCAAGACGCGGGACTTGCGAACACCGGGGAGCTGTTTTTT.

The chain uses TRBV28 and TRBJ1-2; D perhaps matches TRBD1 (5 bases). The germline CDR1 and CDR2 sequences are MDHEN and SYDVKM. Trimming stripped 7 bases from V and 4 bases from J, with 22 bases between. This CDR3 contains 16 residues. The CDR3 region is CASTEGAGDGSYGYTF. The CDR3 DNA reads TGTGCCAGCACCGAAGGGGCGGGGGACGGGTCCTATGGCTACACCTTC.

This clone was counted between two and nine times. The sample contains more than one DNA sequence encoding this CDR3. The genes are TRBV9 and TRBJ2-5; 11 bases are shared with TRBD2. V gave up 3 bases and J gave up 3 bases; unmatched junction bases: 4. The length of the CDR3 is 15 residues. CDR1 is SGDLS and CDR2 is YYNGEE in the germline V gene. The CDR3 DNA sequence: TGTGCCAGCAGCGCCGGGACTAGCGGCGAAGAGACCCAGTACTTC. Translating gives CASSAGTSGEETQYF.

This clone occurred a few times. Within the sample, other DNA sequences also encode this same CDR3. V is TRBV9 and J is TRBJ2-6; D ambiguous. The length of the CDR3 is 13 residues. Trimming took off 5 bases at V and 1 base at J, with 4 bases between the two ends. Germline CDR1 reads SGDLS; CDR2 reads YYNGEE. CDR3 in amino acids: CASRGSGANVLTF. CDR3 sequence (DNA): TGTGCCAGCAGGGGGTCTGGGGCCAACGTCCTGACTTTC. The whole variable domain, remainder taken from reference TRBV9 and TRBJ2-6, is DSGVTQTPKHLITATGQRVTLRCSPRSGDLSVYWYQQSLDQGLQFLIQYYNGEERAKGNILERFSAQQFPDLHSELNLSSLELGDSALYFCASRGSGANVLTFGAGSRLTVL.

At least ten counts were recorded for this clone. The chain combines TRBV7-9 with TRBJ2-2; no clear D. The CDR3 runs 14 residues. Trimming took 2 bases from V and 5 from J, leaving 9 bases between them. Germline CDR1 reads SEHNR; CDR2 reads FQNEAQ (reference sequence). In DNA form, the CDR3 reads TGTGCCAGCAGCTTATCCTCGGTTACCGGGGAGCTGTTTTTT. It specifies CASSLSSVTGELFF.

The rearrangement links TRBV14 to TRBJ1-2; TRBD1 aligns across 8 bases. The V gene end was trimmed by 4 bases and the J gene end by 3 bases; junction bases not matched to a gene: 1. Per the germline V gene, CDR1 is SGHDN and CDR2 is FVKESK. There are 13 residues in the CDR3. Here the CDR3 reads CASSPDRDYGYTF. Written as DNA, the CDR3 is TGTGCCAGCAGCCCGGACAGGGACTATGGCTACACCTTC.

The rearrangement joins TRBV30 to TRBJ1-2; D remains unclear. Germline CDR1 reads GTSNPN; CDR2 reads SVGIG (reference sequence). Trimming stripped 0 bases from V and 8 bases from J, with 10 bases between. The CDR3 is 12 amino acids. For the CDR3, the DNA is TGTGCCTGGAGTGTAATCGGGCAGGGCTACACCTTC. Translated: CAWSVIGQGYTF.

This clone turned up a few times. V and J are TRBV29-1 and TRBJ1-2; TRBD1 agrees at 8 bases. Germline V lookup: CDR1 SQVTM, CDR2 ANQGSEA. V trimming: 0 bases; J trimming: 8 bases; junction bases outside the gene matches: 5. The CDR3 has 13 residues. CDR3 bases: TGCAGCGTTGAAGATTTCAGGGGGCGAGGCTACACCTTC. This codes for CSVEDFRGRGYTF.

In this sample, this clone turned up a few times. The V and J genes are TRBV27 and TRBJ1-5, with TRBD1 identical over 9 bases. Germline CDR1 and CDR2: MNHEY and SMNVEV (reference sequence). This CDR3 comprises 16 residues. Trimming cost V 2 bases and J 3 bases; bases outside gene matches: 5. The CDR3 protein is CASSLIGTGSNQPQHF. The CDR3 DNA is TGTGCCAGCAGTTTAATCGGGACAGGGTCCAATCAGCCCCAGCATTTT.

This clone was recorded many times. This chain uses TRBV27 with TRBJ2-1, with TRBD2 matching over 8 bases. Germline V gives CDR1 MNHEY, CDR2 SMNVEV (reference sequence). The J segment lost 6 bases and the V segment lost 6 bases, leaving 7 bases of the junction unmatched. The CDR3 has 14 residues. CDR3 region: CASSFPGLVNEQFF. CDR3 DNA: TGTGCCAGCAGCTTCCCGGGACTAGTCAATGAGCAGTTCTTC.

This clone was observed a few times. This chain joins TRBV5-6 and TRBJ2-1, with D possibly being TRBD1 or TRBD2 (5 bases each). With 0 bases removed from V and 10 bases from J, the gap between germline ends came to 8 bases. This CDR3 contains 12 residues. The V gene's germline CDR1 is SGHDT and CDR2 YYEEEE. CDR3 sequence reads: CASSLVGDEQFF. DNA for the CDR3: TGTGCCAGCAGCTTGGTGGGGGACGAGCAGTTCTTC.

CDR3 in amino acids: CASQNSVNTEAFF. In nucleotides, the CDR3 is TGTGCCAGCCAAAACTCGGTGAACACTGAAGCTTTCTTT. The chain couples TRBV25-1 to TRBJ1-1; D gene unclear. Trimming removed 8 bases at V and 0 bases at J, with 10 bases between. Germline assignment: CDR1 MGHDK and CDR2 SYGVNS. The CDR3 has 13 residues.

This clone was recorded a few times. The chain combines TRBV30 with TRBJ1-4, with D tentatively TRBD1 (5 bases). Germline lookup yields CDR1 GTSNPN and CDR2 SVGIG (reference sequence). This CDR3 is 12 amino acids long. Trimming removed 4 bases at V and 7 bases at J, with 10 bases between. Here the CDR3 DNA reads TGTGCCTGGAAGTGGGGCTCTGAAAAACTGTTTTTT. Translated, it gives CAWKWGSEKLFF.

V gene TRBV27 combines with J gene TRBJ2-5; D is possibly TRBD2 (5 bases). Germline assignment: CDR1 MNHEY and CDR2 SMNVEV (reference sequence). The CDR3 has 12 residues. V was pared by 10 bases and J by 5 bases, with 14 bases between. As DNA, the CDR3 is TGTGCCACCCTGGGAAGAGGGGAGACCCAGTACTTC. This gives the protein CATLGRGETQYF.

This clone was seen a few times. V is TRBV19 and J is TRBJ2-1; D possibly uses TRBD1 or TRBD2 (6 bases each). Germline-derived CDR1 and CDR2 are LNHDA and SQIVND (reference sequence). With 5 bases removed from V and 4 bases from J, the gap between germline ends came to 12 bases. The CDR3 contains 14 residues. The CDR3 reads CASSVQGGYNEQFF. The CDR3 bases are TGTGCCAGTAGTGTACAGGGAGGATACAATGAGCAGTTCTTC.

This clone was observed a few times. This chain uses TRBV6-1 with TRBJ2-5; 8 bases fit TRBD2. Trimming removed 2 bases from V and 7 bases from J; junction bases left unmatched: 9. Germline V gene sequence: CDR1 MNHNS, CDR2 SASEGT. CDR3 length: 15 residues. The CDR3 DNA reads as TGTGCCAGCAGTGAAATTGGAGCGGGAGCGGGGACCCAGTACTTC. Its protein product is CASSEIGAGAGTQYF.

The genes are TRBV29-1 and TRBJ1-1; D remains unclear. Germline assignment: CDR1 SQVTM and CDR2 ANQGSEA. Between the trimmed V and J ends, which lost 6 bases and 2 bases, there was a span of 13 bases. The CDR3 runs to 13 residues. CDR3: CSVADGVNTEAFF. The DNA for the CDR3 is TGCAGCGTCGCCGACGGCGTTAACACTGAAGCTTTCTTT.

The chain joins TRBV19 to TRBJ2-1; 7 bases match TRBD2. J gave up 8 bases and V 6 bases, and 10 bases lay outside the gene matches. Germline-derived CDR1 and CDR2 are LNHDA and SQIVND (reference sequence). This CDR3 region has 14 residues. The DNA for the CDR3 is TGTGCCAGTAGGCCTAGCGGTAGTTTGGATGAGCAGTTCTTC. It codes for CASRPSGSLDEQFF.

This clone was seen ten or more times. The chain is built from TRBV21-1 and TRBJ2-3; TRBD2 is the table's D call and was not checked against the DNA. TRBV21-1 is a pseudogene segment. CDR3 length equals 16 residues. CDR3 in DNA: TGTGCCAGCAGCCTTGGACTAGCGGGAAGCATGGATACGCAGTATTTT. Translation: CASSLGLAGSMDTQYF.

Written as DNA, the CDR3 is TGCGCCAGCAGCCGGGACTTTTCAGATACGCAGTATTTT. Translation gives CASSRDFSDTQYF. V gene TRBV4-1 combines with J gene TRBJ2-3, with D perhaps matching TRBD2 (6 bases). Looked up from germline, CDR1 is MGHRA and CDR2 is YSYEKL. The CDR3 covers 13 residues. The V gene lost 4 bases and the J gene lost 4 bases, with 9 bases spanning the gap.

In regard to this clone: The same CDR3 also results from other DNA sequences found in this sample. This sequence joins TRBV18 and TRBJ1-2, with TRBD1 as a possible D gene (6 bases). The V and J ends lost 0 bases and 8 bases respectively, with 7 bases between them. Germline CDR1 KGHSH, CDR2 LQKENI. This CDR3 has 12 residues. This CDR3 is CASSPPGGGYTF. DNA for the CDR3: TGTGCCAGCTCACCACCGGGGGGCGGCTACACCTTC.